Listed below are T cell receptor beta chains from one sample, sequenced in a study of vaccination and CD4 T cells after COVID-19. These receptors have no known antigen. TCRdb independently ran MiXCR on the PCR reads; one entry per CDR3 protein. The repertoire consists of under 20,000 distinct CDR3 sequences, with around 31% occurring once and the leading ten covering more than 15%. Input material: cultured CD4+ T cells from blood. Every receptor here comes from a human donor with COVID-19. Each CDR3 is given with its conserved first and last residue. D genes are given only for firm matches. Expanded clones are given a class, and other clones once, few, many or no size at all.

d_call,j_call,clone_size,v_call,cdr3_aa,cdr3_nt
TRBD2,TRBJ2-3,-,TRBV6-9,CASSYYRQTSGDTDTQYF,TGTGCCAGCAGTTATTACCGTCAGACTAGCGGGGACACAGATACGCAGTATTTT
-,TRBJ1-6,few,TRBV7-8,CASSLGLLGPLGDSPLHF,TGTGCCAGCAGCTTAGGTTTATTGGGACCTCTTGGGGATTCACCCCTCCACTTT
TRBD1,TRBJ1-5,-,TRBV6-1,CASSLGQDNQPQHF,TGTGCCAGCAGCCTTGGACAGGACAATCAGCCCCAGCATTTT
TRBD1,TRBJ1-5,few,TRBV6-1,CASSEWRTGMSRIQPQHF,TGTGCCAGCAGTGAATGGAGGACAGGGATGAGTAGGATCCAGCCCCAGCATTTT
-,TRBJ2-3,few,TRBV7-3,CASSLTGGRVDTQYF,TGTGCCAGCAGCTTAACGGGGGGGCGGGTAGATACGCAGTATTTT
-,TRBJ2-1,few,TRBV7-2,CASSPFNRLDEQFF,TGTGCCAGCAGCCCCTTCAACCGGTTGGATGAGCAGTTCTTC
-,TRBJ1-1,few,TRBV25-1,CASSPPAAIRTEAFF,TGTGCCAGCAGTCCCCCCGCTGCCATCAGGACTGAAGCTTTCTTT
-,TRBJ2-1,-,TRBV6-2/TRBV6-3,CASTSYMTPVSYNEQFF,TGTGCCAGCACCTCTTACATGACTCCTGTCTCCTACAATGAGCAGTTCTTC
TRBD1,TRBJ1-1,-,TRBV7-8,CASSLQGRGTEAFF,TGTGCCAGCAGCCTACAGGGGAGGGGGACTGAAGCTTTCTTT
TRBD1,TRBJ1-5,-,TRBV2,CASSETGVHSNQPQHF,TGTGCCAGCAGTGAAACAGGGGTCCATAGCAATCAGCCCCAGCATTTT
-,TRBJ1-4,-,TRBV18,CASSERQTNEKLFF,TGTGCCAGCTCCGAACGACAGACTAATGAAAAACTGTTTTTT
-,TRBJ1-2,-,TRBV19,CASSTHDRDIYGYTF,TGTGCCAGTAGTACACACGACCGGGACATCTATGGCTACACCTTC
-,TRBJ1-2,few,TRBV6-1,CASSEAWAGLGYGYTF,TGTGCCAGCAGTGAAGCGTGGGCGGGACTCGGCTATGGCTACACCTTC
-,TRBJ2-1,-,TRBV24-1,CATSDLASRNEQFF,TGTGCCACCAGTGATTTAGCTAGCCGCAATGAGCAGTTCTTC
TRBD2,TRBJ2-5,-,TRBV5-1,CASSSDPSGALETQYF,TGCGCCAGCAGCTCGGACCCTAGCGGGGCCTTGGAGACCCAGTACTTC
-,TRBJ2-5,few,TRBV7-8,CASSFEVGTQYF,TGTGCCAGCAGCTTTGAAGTGGGGACCCAGTACTTC
-,TRBJ2-2,few,TRBV10-3,CAISSSGTDTGELFF,TGTGCCATCAGCTCCTCCGGGACCGACACCGGGGAGCTGTTTTTT
TRBD1,TRBJ2-7,few,TRBV27,CASSDRGLYEQYF,TGTGCCAGCAGCGACAGGGGGCTATACGAGCAGTACTTC
-,TRBJ1-6,few,TRBV6-5,CASSYSGERNSPLHF,TGTGCCAGCAGTTACTCAGGGGAGAGGAATTCACCCCTCCACTTT
-,TRBJ2-3,few,TRBV6-5,CASSYLIAESTDTQYF,TGTGCCAGCAGTTACTTGATAGCGGAAAGCACAGATACGCAGTATTTT
TRBD2,TRBJ2-3,-,TRBV7-3,CASSSLAGGPDTQYF,TGTGCCAGCAGCTCTTTAGCGGGAGGCCCGGATACGCAGTATTTT
TRBD1,TRBJ2-2,-,TRBV6-1,CASRRTGVEELFF,TGTGCCAGCAGGAGAACAGGGGTGGAGGAGCTGTTTTTT
-,TRBJ1-6,-,TRBV5-5,CASSLDRGAYNSPLHF,TGTGCCAGCAGCTTGGATAGGGGCGCTTATAATTCACCCCTCCACTTT
-,TRBJ2-3,few,TRBV20-1,CSARDPWGTDTQYF,TGCAGTGCTAGAGATCCGTGGGGCACAGATACGCAGTATTTT
-,TRBJ1-6,few,TRBV6-1,CASREGTYNNSPLHF,TGTGCCAGCAGGGAAGGGACGTACAATAATTCACCCCTCCACTTT
TRBD1,TRBJ1-6,-,TRBV2,CASSRDRGIYNSPLHF,TGTGCCAGCAGTAGGGACAGGGGGATCTATAATTCACCCCTCCACTTT
-,TRBJ1-5,few,TRBV7-8,CASSNQHSSNQPQHF,TGTGCCAGCAGCAACCAACACTCAAGCAATCAGCCCCAGCATTTT
-,TRBJ1-2,few,TRBV5-4,CASSGLRTYGYTF,TGTGCCAGCAGCGGCCTCCGGACCTATGGCTACACCTTC
-,TRBJ2-2,few,TRBV24-1,CATSDRGPGALFF,TGTGCCACCAGTGACCGCGGGCCCGGTGCGCTGTTTTTT
-,TRBJ1-5,-,TRBV28,CASSSVSGNQPQHF,TGTGCCAGCAGTTCGGTGAGTGGCAATCAGCCCCAGCATTTT
-,TRBJ1-4,few,TRBV15,CATSSPLATNEKLFF,TGTGCCACCAGCAGCCCGCTTGCAACTAATGAAAAACTGTTTTTT
-,TRBJ1-5,few,TRBV18,CASSPLGDSNQPQHF,TGTGCCAGCTCACCGTTAGGGGATAGCAATCAGCCCCAGCATTTT
-,TRBJ1-5,few,TRBV18,CASSPGRQNNQPQHF,TGTGCCAGCTCACCAGGTCGACAGAACAATCAGCCCCAGCATTTT
-,TRBJ1-2,few,TRBV19,CASSKDSKIYYGYTF,TGTGCCAGTAGTAAGGACAGCAAAATTTACTATGGCTACACCTTC
-,TRBJ2-5,-,TRBV24-1,CATSDGSGRRETQYF,TGTGCCACCAGTGATGGGTCAGGAAGGAGAGAGACCCAGTACTTC
TRBD1,TRBJ2-7,-,TRBV5-1,CASSRSIRDRGSGEQYF,TGCGCCAGCAGCCGAAGTATCCGGGACAGGGGCTCGGGCGAGCAGTACTTC
-,TRBJ1-4,-,TRBV6-5,CASSYDVSPTTNEKLFF,TGTGCCAGCAGTTACGATGTCAGCCCTACAACTAATGAAAAACTGTTTTTT
-,TRBJ1-6,-,TRBV30,CAWTGSPINNSPLHF,TGTGCCTGGACGGGCTCTCCCATAAATAATTCACCCCTCCACTTT
-,TRBJ2-3,few,TRBV20-1,CSAGLVPDTQYF,TGCAGTGCTGGGCTAGTTCCAGATACGCAGTATTTT
-,TRBJ1-3,-,TRBV7-6,CASSSPSGGGYTIYF,TGTGCCAGCAGCTCCCCCTCCGGAGGGGGGTACACCATATATTTT
-,TRBJ1-4,few,TRBV7-9,CASSVGTPMEEKLFF,TGTGCCAGCAGCGTAGGGACACCTATGGAGGAAAAACTGTTTTTT
-,TRBJ2-2,-,TRBV29-1,CSGGVQGLVGELFF,TGCAGCGGAGGGGTACAGGGTTTGGTCGGGGAGCTGTTTTTT
TRBD1,TRBJ2-7,few,TRBV7-2,CASSYAGTGTYEQYF,TGTGCCAGCAGCTATGCCGGGACAGGAACCTACGAGCAGTACTTC
-,TRBJ1-6,-,TRBV7-2,CATASAGNYNSPLHF,TGTGCCACCGCCTCGGCAGGGAACTATAATTCACCCCTCCACTTT
-,TRBJ1-6,-,TRBV12-3/TRBV12-4,CASSLEVVGSSYNSPLHF,TGTGCCAGCAGTTTGGAGGTCGTGGGGAGCTCCTATAATTCACCCCTCCACTTT
-,TRBJ1-6,few,TRBV6-5,CASSYSQVGVRAGNSPLHF,TGTGCCAGCAGTTACTCGCAAGTCGGTGTACGGGCCGGGAATTCACCCCTCCACTTT
-,TRBJ1-2,-,TRBV2,CASSPTKFDGYTF,TGTGCCAGCAGTCCGACAAAGTTCGATGGCTACACCTTC
-,TRBJ2-3,-,TRBV6-2/TRBV6-3,CASIEGRRADTQYF,TGTGCCAGCATCGAGGGCCGTAGGGCAGATACGCAGTATTTT
-,TRBJ2-3,few,TRBV2,CASRGGRGPDTQYF,TGTGCCAGCAGGGGGGGCAGGGGCCCAGATACGCAGTATTTT
TRBD1,TRBJ1-2,-,TRBV18,CASSPPTGGPYGYTF,TGTGCCAGCTCACCACCGACAGGGGGTCCCTATGGCTACACCTTC
-,TRBJ2-3,few,TRBV2,CASRAGRGTDTQYF,TGTGCCAGCAGGGCGGGGCGAGGGACAGATACGCAGTATTTT
-,TRBJ1-6,-,TRBV7-9,CASSLAAGKFSSPLHF,TGTGCCAGCAGCTTAGCTGCAGGGAAATTTTCTTCACCCCTCCACTTT
-,TRBJ1-1,-,TRBV7-2,CASRTDRNTEAFF,TGTGCCAGCAGAACGGACAGGAACACTGAAGCTTTCTTT
-,TRBJ1-6,few,TRBV28,CASSKPTGGGTLAKYNSPLHF,TGTGCCAGCAGTAAACCCACTGGGGGCGGTACCTTAGCAAAATATAATTCACCCCTCCACTTT